The sequence of this T cell receptor (beta chain) was determined in a study of T cells in Graves' hyperthyroidism and ophthalmopathy. Study results and limitations: Before onset, by a median of about six months, the model predicted ophthalmopathy. Ophthalmopathy was distinguished from stable hyperthyroidism by 13 V-J signatures. Appearing also in blood were most of the thyroid clonotypes expanded above 0.001.

Germline V CDR1 and CDR2: SGHRS, YFSETQ. The CDR3 extends over 18 amino acids. V shed 1 base and J 0 bases; nucleotides not matched to a gene: 8. Comment on this clonotype: What it binds is not known.

The TCR beta CDR3 regions underwent amplification using RNA transcripts as the source. Primed by the HTBI set, a first-round RT-PCR was run on the TCR CDR3. Each CDR3 protein gets one entry after TCRdb re-called the multiplex PCR reads with MiXCR. The sample consists of around 610,000 distinct CDR3 sequences, about 14% of them appearing once. PBMCs were obtained from 10 ml fresh peripheral blood. The V and J genes are TRBV5-1 and TRBJ2-7; 12 bases are a match to TRBD2. This receptor was identified in a woman aged 40 to 50 with Graves' ophthalmopathy. The specimen sequenced was blood. The chain's CDR3 is CASSLIRLAGGPSYEQYF. The CDR3 nucleotides are TGCGCCAGCAGCTTGATTAGGCTAGCGGGAGGGCCCTCCTACGAGCAGTACTTC.